This is a list of T cell receptor beta chains from one sample in a study of identical twins. TCRdb passed the 5' RACE reads through MiXCR, listing each CDR3 protein once. Found here are a few hundred thousand distinct CDR3 sequences, 15% of them singletons; the top ten hold about 0.4%. This sample was shared with a second study, whose subject was yellow fever vaccine responses in identical twins.

Input material: CD4+ T cells sorted from blood. The receptors stem from a woman younger than 35 in good health. Each CDR3 is given without its conserved first and last residue. D genes are given only for firm matches. Only part of the rows carry a size: once, few, many, or a class if the clone is expanded.

j_call v_call clone_size d_call cdr3_aa
TRBJ1-1 TRBV11-2 . . ASSPGDPPNTEAF
TRBJ2-5 TRBV5-5 . TRBD2 ASSQGPQRGETQY
TRBJ2-1 TRBV10-3 . . AATTYNEQF
TRBJ2-5 TRBV4-1 . . ASSQGSGNQETQY
TRBJ2-1 TRBV9 few . ASSFRPGPNNEQF
TRBJ2-2 TRBV24-1 . . ATSDSRGFRGGELF
TRBJ2-4 TRBV15 few TRBD2 ATGTTAKNIQY
TRBJ1-1 TRBV15 . . ATSRGRTAENTEAF
TRBJ2-1 TRBV10-3 . TRBD2 AISESVTSGYNEQF
TRBJ1-4 TRBV18 . . ASSPSDRQNEKLF
TRBJ2-2 TRBV4-1 few . ASSQFSGLNTGELF
TRBJ2-1 TRBV5-1 many TRBD2 ASSFALAGGASYNEQF
TRBJ2-3 TRBV5-5 few . ASSQVRNTDTQY
TRBJ2-3 TRBV5-1 few . ASSKTGTTDTQY
TRBJ2-3 TRBV5-1 few TRBD2 ASKGLAGTDTQY
TRBJ2-1 TRBV25-1 . . ASSWAGGANEQF
TRBJ2-7 TRBV6-5 . TRBD1 ASSSPDRSSYEQY
TRBJ2-7 TRBV12-3/TRBV12-4 . TRBD2 ASSFKGLAGDEQY
TRBJ2-1 TRBV10-3 . TRBD2 AISSGRSNEQF
TRBJ2-1 TRBV28 . . ASSLGRSPYNEQF
TRBJ2-2 TRBV6-2/TRBV6-3 few . ASSYGGTTGELF
TRBJ2-5 TRBV5-1 few TRBD2 ASSEGPGLGETQY
TRBJ1-1 TRBV29-1 few TRBD1 SVAGQGAPNTEAF
TRBJ1-2 TRBV29-1 . . SVERYDRSGYT
TRBJ2-4 TRBV3-1 . . ASSQDSTGSGIQY
TRBJ2-1 TRBV12-3/TRBV12-4 few TRBD1 ASRLGGGTGGYNEQF
TRBJ2-2 TRBV15 many . ATSHRANTGELF
TRBJ2-1 TRBV20-1 few TRBD1 SARDGDRVFNEQF
TRBJ1-1 TRBV11-2 few TRBD1 ASSADRGSEAF
TRBJ1-1 TRBV7-9 . . ASSLGSGPEAF